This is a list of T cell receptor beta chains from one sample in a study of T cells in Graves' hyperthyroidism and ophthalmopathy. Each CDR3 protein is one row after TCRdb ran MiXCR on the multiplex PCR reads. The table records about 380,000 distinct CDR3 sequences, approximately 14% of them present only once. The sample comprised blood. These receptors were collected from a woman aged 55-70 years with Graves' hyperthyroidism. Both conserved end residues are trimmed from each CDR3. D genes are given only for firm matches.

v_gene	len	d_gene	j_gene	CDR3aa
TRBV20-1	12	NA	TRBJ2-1	SGGRGNSYNEQF
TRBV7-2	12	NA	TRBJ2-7	ASSPTGLAGEQY
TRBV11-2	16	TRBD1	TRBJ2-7	ASSRTGLSRSGSYEQY
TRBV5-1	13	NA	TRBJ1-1	ASSLVQATNTEAF
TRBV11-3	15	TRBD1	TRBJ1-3	ASSTRDRGHLGNTIY
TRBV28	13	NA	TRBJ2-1	ASSIPGPGPNEQF
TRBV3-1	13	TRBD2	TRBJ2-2	ASSKSGLAVGELF
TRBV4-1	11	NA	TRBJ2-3	ASKPASTDTQY
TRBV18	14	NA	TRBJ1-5	ASSPADPEGHQPQH
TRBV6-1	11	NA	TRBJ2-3	ASSGLLADTQY
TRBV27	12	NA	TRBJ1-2	ASSSSTGNYGYT
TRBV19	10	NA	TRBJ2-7	ASSIGESEQY
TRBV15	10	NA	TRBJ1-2	ATKTGWSGYT
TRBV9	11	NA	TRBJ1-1	ASSVDGASEAF
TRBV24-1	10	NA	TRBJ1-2	ATRDTNYGYT
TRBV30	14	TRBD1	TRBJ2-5	AWSVGQGAESETQY
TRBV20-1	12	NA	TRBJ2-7	SAPRTLSSYEQY
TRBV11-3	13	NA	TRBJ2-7	ASSLGGYSSYEQY
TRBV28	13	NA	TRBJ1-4	ASSPTGGGTEKLF
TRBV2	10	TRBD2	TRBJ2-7	ASQPGGNEQY
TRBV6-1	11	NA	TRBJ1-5	ASSLHSNQPQH
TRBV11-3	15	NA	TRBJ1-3	ASSLWGLRFSGNTIY
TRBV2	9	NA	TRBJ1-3	ASGSENTIY
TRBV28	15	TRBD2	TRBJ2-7	ASSPLRGREVSYEQY
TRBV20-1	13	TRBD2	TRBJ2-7	SARDQGGRAYEQY
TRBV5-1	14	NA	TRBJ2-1	ASSLGGTWRYNEQF
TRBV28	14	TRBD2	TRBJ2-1	ASSSSSGTIYNEQF
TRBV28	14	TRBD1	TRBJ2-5	ASSLQTGKLQETQY
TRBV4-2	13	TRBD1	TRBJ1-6	ASSLWGQGYSPLH
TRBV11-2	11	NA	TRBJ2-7	ASSQALGYEQY
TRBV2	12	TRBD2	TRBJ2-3	ASSEAGGIDTQY
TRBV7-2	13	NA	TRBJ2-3	ASSSGQLESDTQY
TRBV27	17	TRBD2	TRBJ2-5	ASSHLPGLAGKTGETQY
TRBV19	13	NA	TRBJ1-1	ASSIAQPVNTEAF
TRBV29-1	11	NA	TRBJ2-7	SVKGRHSYEQY
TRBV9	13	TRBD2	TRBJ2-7	ASSPLLAGFHEQY
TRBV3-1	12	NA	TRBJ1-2	ASSQDTGNYGYT
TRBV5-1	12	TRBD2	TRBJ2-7	ASSLGSGREEQY
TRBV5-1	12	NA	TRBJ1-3	ASSSDRSGNTIY
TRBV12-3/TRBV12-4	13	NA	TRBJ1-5	ASSPGRYSNQPQH
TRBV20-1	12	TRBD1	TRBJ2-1	SSLGQPSYNEQF
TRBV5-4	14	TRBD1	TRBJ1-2	ASSLVGAGQSYGYT
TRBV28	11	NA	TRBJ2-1	ASSSPNYNEQF
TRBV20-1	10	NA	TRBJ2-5	SAIGEEETQY
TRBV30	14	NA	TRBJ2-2	AWSVSGSVNTGELF
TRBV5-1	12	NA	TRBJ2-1	ASSRGGRGDEQF
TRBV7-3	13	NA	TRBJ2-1	ASSSTPRESDEQF
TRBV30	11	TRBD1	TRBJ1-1	AWGTGESTEAF
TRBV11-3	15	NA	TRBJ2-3	ASSQDRWEGATDTQY
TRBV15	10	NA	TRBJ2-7	ATSRDAGEQY
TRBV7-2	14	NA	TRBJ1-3	ASSLAPGRAGNTIY
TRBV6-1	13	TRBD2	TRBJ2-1	ASSLTSGLYNEQF
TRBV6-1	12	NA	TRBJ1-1	ASSLLRHTYEAF
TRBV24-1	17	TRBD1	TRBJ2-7	ATSEPGQGPPTPSYEQY
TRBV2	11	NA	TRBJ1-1	ASSANSGTEAF
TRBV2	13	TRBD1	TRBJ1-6	ASSELGQGNSPLH
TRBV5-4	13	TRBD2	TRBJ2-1	ASSLAAGVSNEQF